This T cell receptor (beta chain) is drawn from a study of breast tumors, draining lymph nodes, adjacent tissues. Samples came from axillary lymph nodes draining the breast cancer. Remarks on this clonotype: Its antigen is undetermined.

Findings and limits, study-wide: Luminal-like breast cancer showed significantly greater tumor-nontumor repertoire similarity than basal-like breast cancer did. The lymph node origin of tumor T cells was framed as consistent with a hypothesis, not demonstrated. Most tumor T cells seemingly derive from lymph node, then expand in tumor. Tumors had less TCR diversity than lymph nodes, more than nontumor tissue.

Each CDR3 protein is one row after TCRdb ran MiXCR on the multiplex PCR reads. The sample includes 200,000 to 250,000 distinct CDR3 sequences, roughly a third of them seen just once. CDR1 and CDR2 from the germline V gene are DFQATT and SNEGSKA (reference sequence). The CDR3 runs 14 residues. The germline V and J ends were trimmed by 5 bases and 8 bases, with 21 bases remaining between them. This rearrangement joins TRBV20-1 to TRBJ1-2, with D perhaps matching TRBD1 (5 bases). Source material: axillary lymph node tissue. This TCR was sampled from a female donor with breast cancer. Some clones in this sample may be carry-over from other donors' samples. CDR3 protein: CSAYLANTGDGYTF. The CDR3 coding sequence is TGCAGTGCTTACCTAGCGAACACCGGGGACGGCTACACCTTC.